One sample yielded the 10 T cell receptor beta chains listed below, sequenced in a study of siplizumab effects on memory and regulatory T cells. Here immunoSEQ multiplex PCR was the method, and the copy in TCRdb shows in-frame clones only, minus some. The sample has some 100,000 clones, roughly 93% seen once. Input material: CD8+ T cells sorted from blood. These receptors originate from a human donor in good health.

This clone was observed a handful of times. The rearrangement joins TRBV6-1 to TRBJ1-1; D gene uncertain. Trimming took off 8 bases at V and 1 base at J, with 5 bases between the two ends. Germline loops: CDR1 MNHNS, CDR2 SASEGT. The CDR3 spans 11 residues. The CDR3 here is CASFGNTEAFF. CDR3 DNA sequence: TGTGCCAGCTTTGGGAACACTGAAGCTTTCTTT.

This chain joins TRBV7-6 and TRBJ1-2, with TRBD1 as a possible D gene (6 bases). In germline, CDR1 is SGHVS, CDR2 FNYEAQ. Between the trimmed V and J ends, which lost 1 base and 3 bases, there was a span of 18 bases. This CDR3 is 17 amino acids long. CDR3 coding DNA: TGTGCCAGCAGCTTAGATGAACAGGGTTATACGGACTATGGCTACACCTTC. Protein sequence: CASSLDEQGYTDYGYTF.

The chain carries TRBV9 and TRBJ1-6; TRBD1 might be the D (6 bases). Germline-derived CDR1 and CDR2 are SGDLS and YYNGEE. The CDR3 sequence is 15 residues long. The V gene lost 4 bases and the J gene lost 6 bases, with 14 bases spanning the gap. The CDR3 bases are TGTGCCAGCAGCCCGCGACAGGACTTTAATTCACCCCTCCACTTT. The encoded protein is CASSPRQDFNSPLHF.

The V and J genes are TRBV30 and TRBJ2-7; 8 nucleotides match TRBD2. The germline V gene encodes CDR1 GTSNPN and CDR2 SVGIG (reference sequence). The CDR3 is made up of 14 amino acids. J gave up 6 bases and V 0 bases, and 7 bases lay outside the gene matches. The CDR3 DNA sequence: TGTGCCTGGAGTGTATTAGCGGGACCCCTCGAGCAGTACTTC. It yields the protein CAWSVLAGPLEQYF. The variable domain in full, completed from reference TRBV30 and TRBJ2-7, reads SQTIHQWPATLVQPVGSPLSLECTVEGTSNPNLYWYRQAAGRGLQLLFYSVGIGQISSEVPQNLSASRPQDRQFILSSKKLLLSDSGFYLCAWSVLAGPLEQYFGPGTRLTVT.

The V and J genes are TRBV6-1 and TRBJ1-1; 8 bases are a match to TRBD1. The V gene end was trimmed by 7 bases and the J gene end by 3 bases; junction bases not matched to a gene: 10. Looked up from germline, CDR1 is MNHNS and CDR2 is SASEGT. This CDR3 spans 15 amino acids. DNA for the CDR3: TGTGCCAGCACCTCCCTCGGACAGGGTGACACTGAAGCTTTCTTT. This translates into CASTSLGQGDTEAFF.

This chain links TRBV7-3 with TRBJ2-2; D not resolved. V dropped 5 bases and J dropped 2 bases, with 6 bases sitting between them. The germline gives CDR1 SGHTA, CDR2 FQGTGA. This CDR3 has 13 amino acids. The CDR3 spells CASSPDNTGELFF. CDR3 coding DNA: TGTGCCAGCAGCCCGGACAACACCGGGGAGCTGTTTTTT.

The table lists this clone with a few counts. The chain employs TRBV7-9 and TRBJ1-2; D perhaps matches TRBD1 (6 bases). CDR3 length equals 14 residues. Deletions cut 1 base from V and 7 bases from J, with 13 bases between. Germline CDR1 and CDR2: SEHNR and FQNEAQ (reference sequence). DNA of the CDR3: TGTGCCAGCAGCTTAGTGCGGGGGGCGACTGGCTACACCTTC. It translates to CASSLVRGATGYTF.

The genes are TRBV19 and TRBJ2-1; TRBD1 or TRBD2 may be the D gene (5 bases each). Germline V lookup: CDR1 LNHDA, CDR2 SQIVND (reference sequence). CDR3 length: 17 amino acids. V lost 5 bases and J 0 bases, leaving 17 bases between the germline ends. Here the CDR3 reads CASSFWLGRDSYNEQFF. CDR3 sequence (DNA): TGTGCCAGTAGTTTTTGGTTGGGACGCGACTCCTACAATGAGCAGTTCTTC.

CDR3: CASSLAQGRARGYTF. The CDR3 DNA is TGTGCCAGCAGCTTGGCCCAGGGGAGAGCTCGGGGCTACACCTTC. The J gene is TRBJ1-2, the V gene TRBV5-6, with D tentatively TRBD1 (6 bases). V gave up 0 bases and J gave up 8 bases, with 17 bases separating them. The CDR3 sequence is 15 residues long. Germline values: CDR1 SGHDT, CDR2 YYEEEE.

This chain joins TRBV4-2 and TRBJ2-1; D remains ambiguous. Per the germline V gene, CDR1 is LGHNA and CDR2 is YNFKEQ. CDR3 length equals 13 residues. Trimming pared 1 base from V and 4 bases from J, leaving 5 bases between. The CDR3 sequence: CASSQVEYNEQFF. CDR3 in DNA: TGTGCCAGCAGCCAAGTGGAGTACAATGAGCAGTTCTTC.